This TCR beta chain was profiled in a study of Graves' ophthalmopathy and Graves' hyperthyroidism (dated by TCRdb to the late 2010s). About the full investigation: Peripheral blood was collected before any treatment was given, at the time of initial diagnosis. In total, 135 blood samples were TCR-sequenced: around 42 ophthalmopathy, 80 or so hyperthyroidism and some 17 hyperthyroidism-to-ophthalmopathy patients. Following sample collection, hyperthyroidism patients were given methimazole at a starting dose of 30 mg daily, and ophthalmopathy patients were given high-dose intravenous methylprednisolone. T-cell repertoires of thyroid tissue and blood were compared in several hyperthyroidism patients. TCR beta repertoire signatures were used to distinguish Graves' ophthalmopathy from Graves' hyperthyroidism and to predict progression to ophthalmopathy. A discovery set of 100 patients (around 45 ophthalmopathy, 55 to 60 stable hyperthyroidism) was enrolled to explore V-J signatures distinguishing ophthalmopathy from hyperthyroidism. For independent validation, a separate cohort was made up of approximately 19 hyperthyroidism patients plus 17 patients who later progressed from hyperthyroidism to ophthalmopathy. Results the study describes overall, beyond this receptor: In cross-validation, the 13-signature model distinguished ophthalmopathy from stable hyperthyroidism with just over 85% sensitivity and roughly 81% specificity, and in the test set the corresponding values were about 80% and 75%. Sample size was not statistically predetermined, and group allocation was not concealed from the investigators. In validation, the model predicted ophthalmopathy progression with about 71% sensitivity and 72.22% specificity; 12 predicted patients were CT-confirmed with GO in a median of 6.5 months. Most expanded thyroid clonotypes with a frequency above 0.001 also appeared in blood, which suggests that blood repertoires may reflect the immune response in the thyroid.

With regard to this clonotype: Its antigen target is currently unknown. The DNA is omitted, as the CDR3 cannot be located on it reliably, and the CDR3 follows TCRdb's listing.

TCR beta CDR3 regions were amplified from RNA transcripts for repertoire sequencing. A first-round RT-PCR used HTBI primers with the Qiagen OneStep RT-PCR kit, followed by a second-round multiplex PCR, size selection and purification. Libraries were sequenced paired-end with 100 bp reads on an Illumina HiSeq2000. As for the authors' bioinformatics: SOAPnuke was used to process the reads, throwing out any read that had adapters, had uncalled bases, had a mean Phred below 15, or lacked an exact constant-primer or identifier match. COPE v1.2.5 was used to merge high-quality paired reads. Clonotypes were defined as unique nucleotide sequences and were aligned to IMGT TRB V, D and J references using MiTCR v1.1. Only V-J combinations with frequency above 0.0001 were analysed, covering around 99% of repertoires. A TCR clonal expansion and chaos score per V-J combination was defined as the ratio of F50 clonal expansion to chaos observed in the TCRdist matrix. Features were reduced by Welch's t-statistics and random forest to roughly 14 V-J combinations, which fed a naive Bayes classifier. The similarity between thyroid and blood repertoires was quantified using the Morisita-Horn index. In-frame beta chains were kept once TCRdb had trimmed the public reads at Q25 with fastp and called clones with MiXCR. Rows are combined by CDR3 protein, so each entry shows the most common genes and DNA. The V and J calls and clone size are TCRdb's, not the authors'. This sample gives about 740,000 distinct CDR3 sequences in total; 40% of them show up just once. The ten largest account for roughly 46% of the sample.

The ophthalmopathy patients had moderately to severely active disease, with a Clinical Activity Score of 3 or higher, a NOSPECS grade of 4 or higher, and a disease duration of less than 3 months. Patients with other autoimmune diseases, uncontrolled infections, pregnancy or lactation were excluded. Diagnosis was based on clinical symptoms, serum thyroxine, TRAb, thyroid ultrasound and orbital computed tomography. Using Ficoll-Paque density gradient centrifugation, PBMCs were isolated from 10 ml of fresh peripheral blood. Total RNA was extracted using Trizol reagent, and RNA quality was checked on an Agilent 2100 Bioanalyzer. CDR3 length: 15 amino acids, cysteine to phenylalanine. CDR1 and CDR2 are read off the germline V gene as SGDLS and YYNGEE.

The material sequenced was peripheral blood. This clonotype was obtained from an adult man with Graves' ophthalmopathy. Here the chain combines TRBV9 and TRBJ2-7; TRBD1, the table's D call, was not compared with the DNA. The CDR3 region has the sequence CASSVGLGTGYEQHF.